The subject of this entry is one TCR beta chain. Germline V gene lookup returns CDR1 SGDLS and CDR2 YYNGEE. The CDR3 has 15 amino acids. V trimming: 3 bases; J trimming: 2 bases; junction bases outside the gene matches: 4. Libraries were prepared by immunoSEQ multiplex PCR; TCRdb keeps only in-frame clonotypes and omits some of them. The table has approximately 69,000 clones, around 94% seen once; the top ten hold roughly 2.1%. This sample is drawn from a study of T cell changes during pregnancy in multiple sclerosis. The clonotype was recovered from a female donor in good health, enrolled as a control in a pregnancy study. The starting material was peripheral blood, obtained in the second trimester of pregnancy. This chain joins TRBV9 and TRBJ1-2; 10 bases line up with TRBD1. The CDR3 sequence is CASSGGQGRNYGYTF. CDR3 DNA: TGTGCCAGCAGCGGGGGACAGGGGCGGAACTATGGCTACACCTTC.